The TCR beta chain under discussion was sequenced for a study of response to subunit inactivated influenza vaccine. General study results and limits: Only a handful of new T cells, the authors suggested, are recruited with each seasonal influenza vaccination.

For this clonotype: Its specificity is unknown.

V shed 5 bases and J 5 bases; nucleotides not matched to a gene: 17. In germline, CDR1 is MNHEY, CDR2 SMNVEV (reference sequence). The CDR3 has 18 residues. Using its own MiXCR run on the RT-PCR reads, TCRdb lists one record per CDR3 protein. Among 450,000 to 550,000 distinct CDR3 sequences listed, around 25% were seen once. The V call is TRBV27, the J call TRBJ2-2, with 7 bases lining up with TRBD1. Sequencing was performed on CD4+ T cells sorted from PBMCs, taken roughly 5 days after vaccination. This TCR derives from a man over 45 who received an inactivated influenza vaccine. This CDR3 is CASSPLPLPGQKTGELFF. The CDR3 DNA sequence: TGTGCCAGCAGTCCCCTACCTCTCCCGGGACAGAAGACCGGGGAGCTGTTTTTT.